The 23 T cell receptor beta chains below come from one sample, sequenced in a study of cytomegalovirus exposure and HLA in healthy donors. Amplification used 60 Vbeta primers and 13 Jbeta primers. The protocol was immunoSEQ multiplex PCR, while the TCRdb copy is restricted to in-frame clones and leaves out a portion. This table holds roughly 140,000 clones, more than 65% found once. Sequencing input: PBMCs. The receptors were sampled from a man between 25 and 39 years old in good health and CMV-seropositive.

The CDR3 DNA reads as TGTGCCAGCAGCCTACCAGACAGGGCTGAAGCTTTCTTT. It translates to CASSLPDRAEAFF. The chain has TRBV7-9 and TRBJ1-1, with 7 nucleotides matching TRBD1. The germline gives CDR1 SEHNR, CDR2 FQNEAQ (reference sequence). Trimming cost V 5 bases and J 6 bases; bases outside gene matches: 6. The CDR3 covers 13 residues.

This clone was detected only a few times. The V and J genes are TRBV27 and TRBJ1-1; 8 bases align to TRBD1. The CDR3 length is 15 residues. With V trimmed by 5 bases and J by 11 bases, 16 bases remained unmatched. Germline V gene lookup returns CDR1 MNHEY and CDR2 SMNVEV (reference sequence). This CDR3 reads CASSPRDRQMSEAFF. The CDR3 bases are TGTGCCAGCAGTCCTAGGGACAGGCAGATGAGTGAGGCTTTCTTT.

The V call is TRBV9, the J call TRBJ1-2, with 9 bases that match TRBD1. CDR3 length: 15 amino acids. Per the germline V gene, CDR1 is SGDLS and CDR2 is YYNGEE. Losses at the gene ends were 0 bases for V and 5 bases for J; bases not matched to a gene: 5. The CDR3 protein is CASSVVTGGRYGYTF. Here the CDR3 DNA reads TGTGCCAGCAGCGTAGTCACAGGGGGCCGTTATGGCTACACCTTC.

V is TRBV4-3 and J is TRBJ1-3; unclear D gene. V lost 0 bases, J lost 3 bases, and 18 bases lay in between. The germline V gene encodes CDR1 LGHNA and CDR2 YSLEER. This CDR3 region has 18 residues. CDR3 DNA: TGCGCCAGCAGCCAAGATCTTGCGGGTCGGGCTGGTGGAAACACCATATATTTT. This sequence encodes CASSQDLAGRAGGNTIYF.

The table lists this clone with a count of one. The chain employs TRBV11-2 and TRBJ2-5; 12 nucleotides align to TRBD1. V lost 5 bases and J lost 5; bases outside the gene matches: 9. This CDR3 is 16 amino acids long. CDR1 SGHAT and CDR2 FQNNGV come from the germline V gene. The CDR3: CASSQGTGGAGETQYF. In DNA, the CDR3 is TGTGCCAGCAGCCAAGGGACAGGGGGCGCGGGGGAGACCCAGTACTTC.

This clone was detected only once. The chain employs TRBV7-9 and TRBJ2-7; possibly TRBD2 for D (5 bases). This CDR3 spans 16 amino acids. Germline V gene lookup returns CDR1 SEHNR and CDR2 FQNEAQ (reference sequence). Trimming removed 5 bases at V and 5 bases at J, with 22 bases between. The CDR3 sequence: CASSTNRLPPGNEQYF. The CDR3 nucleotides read TGTGCCAGCAGCACCAACCGTCTCCCGCCGGGGAACGAGCAGTACTTC. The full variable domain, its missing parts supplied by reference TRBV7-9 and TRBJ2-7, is DTGVSQNPRHKITKRGQNVTFRCDPISEHNRLYWYRQTLGQGPEFLTYFQNEAQLEKSRLLSDRFSAERPKGSFSTLEIQRTEQGDSAMYLCASSTNRLPPGNEQYFGPGTRLTVT.

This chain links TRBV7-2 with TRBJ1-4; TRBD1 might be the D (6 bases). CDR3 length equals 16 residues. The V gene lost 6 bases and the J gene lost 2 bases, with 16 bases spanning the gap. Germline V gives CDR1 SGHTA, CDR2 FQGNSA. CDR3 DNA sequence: TGTGCCAGCAGTTTTCTCGGTAGGGGGACTAATGAAAAACTGTTTTTT. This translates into CASSFLGRGTNEKLFF.

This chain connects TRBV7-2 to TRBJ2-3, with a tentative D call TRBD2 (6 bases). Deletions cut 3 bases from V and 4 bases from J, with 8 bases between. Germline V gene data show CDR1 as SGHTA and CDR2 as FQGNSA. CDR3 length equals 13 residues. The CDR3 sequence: CASSLRRADTQYF. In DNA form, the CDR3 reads TGTGCCAGCAGCTTGAGGAGGGCAGATACGCAGTATTTT.

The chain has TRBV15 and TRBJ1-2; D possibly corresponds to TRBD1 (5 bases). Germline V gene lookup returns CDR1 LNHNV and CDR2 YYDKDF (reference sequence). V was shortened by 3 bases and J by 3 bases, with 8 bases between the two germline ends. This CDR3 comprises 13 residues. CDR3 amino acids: CATSRTAHYGYTF. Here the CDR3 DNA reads TGTGCCACCAGCAGGACAGCGCACTATGGCTACACCTTC. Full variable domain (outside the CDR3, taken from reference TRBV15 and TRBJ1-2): DAMVIQNPRYQVTQFGKPVTLSCSQTLNHNVMYWYQQKSSQAPKLLFHYYDKDFNNEADTPDNFQSRRPNTSFCFLDIRSPGLGDTAMYLCATSRTAHYGYTFGSGTRLTVV.

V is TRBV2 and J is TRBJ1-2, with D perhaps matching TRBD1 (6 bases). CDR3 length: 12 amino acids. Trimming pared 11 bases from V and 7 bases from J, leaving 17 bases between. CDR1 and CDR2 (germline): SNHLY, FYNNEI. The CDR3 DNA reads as TGTGCCCACGAAAGGGGGTCTTTTGGCTACACCTTC. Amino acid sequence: CAHERGSFGYTF.

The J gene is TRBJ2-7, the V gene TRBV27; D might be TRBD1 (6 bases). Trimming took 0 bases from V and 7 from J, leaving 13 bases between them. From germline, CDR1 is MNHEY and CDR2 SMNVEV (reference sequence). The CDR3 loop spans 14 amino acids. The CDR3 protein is CASSLSIGGGEQYF. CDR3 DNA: TGTGCCAGCAGTTTATCGATAGGGGGTGGGGAGCAGTACTTC.

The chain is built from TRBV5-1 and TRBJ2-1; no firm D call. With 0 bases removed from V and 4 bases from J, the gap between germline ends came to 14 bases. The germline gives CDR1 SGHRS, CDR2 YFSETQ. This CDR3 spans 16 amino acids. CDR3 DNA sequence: TGCGCCAGCAGCTTGGGAAATGCTACGATATACAATGAGCAGTTCTTC. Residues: CASSLGNATIYNEQFF.

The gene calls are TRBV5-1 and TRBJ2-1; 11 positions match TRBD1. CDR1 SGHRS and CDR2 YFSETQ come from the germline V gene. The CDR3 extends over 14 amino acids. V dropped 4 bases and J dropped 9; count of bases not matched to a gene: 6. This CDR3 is CASSPDRGRFEQFF. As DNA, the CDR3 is TGCGCCAGCAGCCCGGACAGGGGGCGATTTGAGCAGTTCTTC.

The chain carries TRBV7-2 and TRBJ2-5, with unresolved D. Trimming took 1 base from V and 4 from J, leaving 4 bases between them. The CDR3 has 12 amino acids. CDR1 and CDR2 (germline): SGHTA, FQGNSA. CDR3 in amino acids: CASSLVLETQYF. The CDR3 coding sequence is TGTGCCAGCAGCTTAGTCCTAGAGACCCAGTACTTC.

The CDR3 here is CASSLQSWGGFSEETQYF. DNA for the CDR3: TGTGCCAGCAGCTTACAGTCTTGGGGGGGCTTCAGCGAAGAGACCCAGTACTTC. The V and J genes are TRBV7-9 and TRBJ2-5, with TRBD2 as a possible D gene (7 bases). CDR3 length: 18 residues. V was shortened by 2 bases and J by 3 bases, with 22 bases between the two germline ends. Germline CDR1 SEHNR, CDR2 FQNEAQ (reference sequence).

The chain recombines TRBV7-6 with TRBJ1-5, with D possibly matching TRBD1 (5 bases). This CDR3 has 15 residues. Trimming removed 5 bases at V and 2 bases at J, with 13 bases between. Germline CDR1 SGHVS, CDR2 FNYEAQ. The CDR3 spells CASSLGGSGNQPQHF. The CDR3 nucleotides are TGTGCCAGCAGCCTGGGGGGTAGCGGCAATCAGCCCCAGCATTTT.

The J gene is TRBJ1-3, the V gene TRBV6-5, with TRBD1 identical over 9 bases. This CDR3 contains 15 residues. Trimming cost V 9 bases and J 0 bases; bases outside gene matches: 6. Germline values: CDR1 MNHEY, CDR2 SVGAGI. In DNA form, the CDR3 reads TGTGCCAGTAACTTGGACAGGGGCTCTGGAAACACCATATATTTT. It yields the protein CASNLDRGSGNTIYF.

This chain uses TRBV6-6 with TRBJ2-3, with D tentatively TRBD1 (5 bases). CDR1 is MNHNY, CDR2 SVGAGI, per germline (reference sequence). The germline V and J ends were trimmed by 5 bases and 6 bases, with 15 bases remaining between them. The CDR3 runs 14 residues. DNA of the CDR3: TGTGCCAGCAGTCTCCTTGCAGGGCCGGATACGCAGTATTTT. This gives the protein CASSLLAGPDTQYF.

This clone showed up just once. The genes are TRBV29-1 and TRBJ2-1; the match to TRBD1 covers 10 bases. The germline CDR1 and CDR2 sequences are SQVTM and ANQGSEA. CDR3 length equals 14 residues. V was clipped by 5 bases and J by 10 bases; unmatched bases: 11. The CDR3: CSVLGQGGYSEQFF. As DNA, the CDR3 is TGCAGCGTTCTCGGACAGGGGGGTTATTCCGAGCAGTTCTTC.

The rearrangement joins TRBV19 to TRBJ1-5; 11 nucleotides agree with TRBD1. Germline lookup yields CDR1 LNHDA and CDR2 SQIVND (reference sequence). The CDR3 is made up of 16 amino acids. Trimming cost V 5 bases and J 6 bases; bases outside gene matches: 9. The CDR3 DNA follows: TGTGCCAGTAGTTACCTTGGACAGGGGGCTACTCAGCCCCAGCATTTT. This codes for CASSYLGQGATQPQHF.

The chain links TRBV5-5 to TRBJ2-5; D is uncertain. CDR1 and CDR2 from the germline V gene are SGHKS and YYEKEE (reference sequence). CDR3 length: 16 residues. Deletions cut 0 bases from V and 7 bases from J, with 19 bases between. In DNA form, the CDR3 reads TGTGCCAGCAGCTTGGAGCTTGGGCTTTTTGTGGGGACCCAGTACTTC. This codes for CASSLELGLFVGTQYF. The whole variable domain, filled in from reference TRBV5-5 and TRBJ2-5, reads DAGVTQSPTHLIKTRGQQVTLRCSPISGHKSVSWYQQVLGQGPQFIFQYYEKEERGRGNFPDRFSARQFPNYSSELNVNALLLGDSALYLCASSLELGLFVGTQYFGPGTRLLVL.

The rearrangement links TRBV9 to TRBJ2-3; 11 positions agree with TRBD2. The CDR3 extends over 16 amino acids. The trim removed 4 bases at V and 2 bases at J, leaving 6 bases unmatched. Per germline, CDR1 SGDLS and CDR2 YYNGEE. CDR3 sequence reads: CASSLRLAGYTDTQYF. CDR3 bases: TGTGCCAGCAGCCTACGACTAGCGGGGTACACAGATACGCAGTATTTT.

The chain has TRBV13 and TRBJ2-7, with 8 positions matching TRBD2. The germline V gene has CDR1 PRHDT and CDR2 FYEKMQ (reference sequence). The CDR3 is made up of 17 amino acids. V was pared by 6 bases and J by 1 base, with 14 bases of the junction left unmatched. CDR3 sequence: CASSEASTSGLSYEQYF. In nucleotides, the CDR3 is TGTGCCAGCAGTGAAGCGTCTACTAGCGGACTTTCCTACGAGCAGTACTTC.